Listed here are 10 T cell receptor beta chains from one sample, sequenced in a study of vaccination effects on CD4 cells after COVID-19 (dated by TCRdb to between 2021 and 2024). The library was generated by the immunoSEQ multiplex PCR assay. Entries here come from immuneACCESS through TCRdb and include only in-frame sequences with V and J called. Some clones fail to appear in such tables; in the studies checked, an unresolved V gene covers under half of the shortfall, and the cause of the remainder is unknown. This sample lists tens of thousands of clones; roughly 75% were detected once. The ten largest clones take up approximately 19% of the sample. To identify antigen-specific CD4+ T cell clonotypes by their expansion, the ViraFEST assay first stimulated PBMC with viral peptide pools and then applied TCR sequencing. After 10 days of culture, CD4+ T cells were isolated with the EasySep CD4+ T cell isolation kit. The absence of prior SARS-CoV-2 infection in healthy vaccine recipients was confirmed by negative nucleocapsid antibodies before and after vaccination.

These receptors lack a known antigen. Sequenced material: CD4+ T cells from PBMCs cultured with HCoV-NL63 spike peptides, taken before COVID-19 vaccination. Taken with the paper, the label for cell subset or site translates to: HCoV-NL63 spike overlapping peptide pool stimulation. Receptors were obtained from a human donor who received a COVID-19 vaccine.

The chain employs TRBV7-2 and TRBJ1-6, with 7 bases identical to TRBD1. J gave up 10 bases and V 1 base, and 4 bases lay outside the gene matches. This CDR3 is built from 14 residues. Germline CDR1 SGHTA, CDR2 FQGNSA. The CDR3 reads CASSLVWTGSPLHF. The CDR3 DNA sequence: TGTGCCAGCAGCTTAGTATGGACAGGCTCACCCCTCCACTTT.

The rearrangement uses TRBV6-5 and TRBJ2-3; 9 nucleotides match TRBD2. V shed 8 bases, J shed 6 bases, and the junction held 12 bases outside the gene matches. In germline, CDR1 is MNHEY, CDR2 SVGAGI. CDR3 size: 15 residues. The CDR3 sequence is CASAPSGTAGDTQYF. For the CDR3, the DNA is TGTGCCAGCGCCCCTAGCGGGACCGCGGGGGATACGCAGTATTTT.

The V call is TRBV4-1, the J call TRBJ1-5; 7 bases map to TRBD1. Germline V gene lookup returns CDR1 MGHRA and CDR2 YSYEKL. This CDR3 has 15 residues. V shed 4 bases and J 3 bases; nucleotides not matched to a gene: 6. CDR3: CASSRPGGFNQPQHF. In DNA, the CDR3 is TGCGCCAGCAGCCGCCCAGGGGGATTCAATCAGCCCCAGCATTTT.

The chain combines TRBV12-3 or TRBV12-4 with TRBJ1-1; D is uncertain. Trimming removed 7 bases at V and 2 bases at J, with 8 bases between. This CDR3 has 12 residues. The CDR3 sequence: CASMGTNTEAFF. For the CDR3, the DNA is TGTGCCAGCATGGGAACTAACACTGAAGCTTTCTTT.

The V and J genes are TRBV3-1 (or the pseudogene TRBV3-2) and TRBJ2-7, with D perhaps TRBD2 (6 bases). Germline V lookup: CDR1 LGHDT, CDR2 YNNKEL (reference sequence). Trimming shortened V by 2 bases and J by 4 bases, and 12 bases separated the two germline ends. The CDR3 covers 14 residues. CDR3 sequence: CASSQSGGGYEQYF. The CDR3 nucleotides are TGTGCCAGCAGCCAATCCGGGGGTGGGTACGAGCAGTACTTC.

The chain employs TRBV7-2 and TRBJ1-6; 12 bases agree with TRBD1. The ends lost 6 bases at V and 6 bases at J; junction bases unmatched: 6. Germline V gene lookup returns CDR1 SGHTA and CDR2 FQGNSA. The CDR3 sequence is 16 residues long. In DNA form, the CDR3 reads TGTGCCAGCAGGGCAGGGACAGGGGGCGGTAATTCACCCCTCCACTTT. It is translated as CASRAGTGGGNSPLHF.

The chain joins TRBV6-5 to TRBJ2-7, with 9 bases fitting TRBD1. From germline, CDR1 is MNHEY and CDR2 SVGAGI. The CDR3 length is 15 residues. The J segment lost 7 bases and the V segment lost 0 bases, leaving 7 bases of the junction unmatched. CDR3 in DNA: TGTGCCAGCAGTTACTCAGGGACAGGGTCTAGTGAGCAGTACTTC. It specifies CASSYSGTGSSEQYF.

The chain links TRBV25-1 to TRBJ2-5; D is ambiguous. With 1 base removed from V and 6 bases from J, the gap between germline ends came to 9 bases. Germline lookup yields CDR1 MGHDK and CDR2 SYGVNS. The CDR3 loop spans 13 amino acids. The CDR3 loop is CASSEWGRKTQYF. CDR3 in DNA: TGTGCCAGCAGTGAATGGGGTAGGAAGACCCAGTACTTC.

The chain couples TRBV7-8 to TRBJ2-7, with 9 bases fitting TRBD1. V lost 5 bases, J lost 2 bases, and 10 bases stayed unmatched. Germline V lookup: CDR1 SGHVS, CDR2 FQNEAQ. The CDR3 length is 16 residues. This chain's CDR3 is CASSGRGQGPTYEQYF. CDR3 coding DNA: TGTGCCAGCAGCGGGAGAGGACAGGGGCCTACCTACGAGCAGTACTTC.

The V call is TRBV7-2, the J call TRBJ2-3, with D unclear. The CDR3 is 14 amino acids. Germline V CDR1 and CDR2: SGHTA, FQGNSA. With 3 bases removed from V and 1 base from J, the gap between germline ends came to 8 bases. In DNA form, the CDR3 reads TGTGCCAGCAGCTTCTCCCCTGGCACAGATACGCAGTATTTT. This gives the protein CASSFSPGTDTQYF.